This TCR beta chain stems from a study of blood T cell repertoires in COVID-19. As for the study in general: Sources were T cells, B-cell-depleted T cells, or PBMCs; the material itself was cDNA or gDNA.

Original processing notes: Amplification of reference gene primers was used by the study to estimate nucleated cell counts. TCRdb keeps only in-frame clones here, not all; method: immunoSEQ multiplex PCR. D and trimming were read from the DNA, whereas the V and J calls and clone size are those reported in that table. Of roughly 140,000 clones in the sample, roughly 80% are singletons; the top ten hold 8.6%. The CDR3 spans 11 residues. From germline, CDR1 is LGHNT and CDR2 FRNRAP. V dropped 4 bases and J dropped 7 bases, with 7 bases sitting between them. This sequence joins TRBV12-5 and TRBJ1-2; D is uncertain. Material: peripheral blood. The TCR sequence derives from a man over 45 with active or convalescent COVID-19. CDR3 sequence reads: CASGSTGGYTF. Here the CDR3 DNA reads TGTGCTAGTGGTTCGACGGGTGGCTACACCTTC. Full variable domain (outside the CDR3, taken from reference TRBV12-5 and TRBJ1-2): DARVTQTPRHKVTEMGQEVTMRCQPILGHNTVFWYRQTMMQGLELLAYFRNRAPLDDSGMPKDRFSAEMPDATLATLKIQPSEPRDSAVYFCASGSTGGYTFGSGTRLTVV.